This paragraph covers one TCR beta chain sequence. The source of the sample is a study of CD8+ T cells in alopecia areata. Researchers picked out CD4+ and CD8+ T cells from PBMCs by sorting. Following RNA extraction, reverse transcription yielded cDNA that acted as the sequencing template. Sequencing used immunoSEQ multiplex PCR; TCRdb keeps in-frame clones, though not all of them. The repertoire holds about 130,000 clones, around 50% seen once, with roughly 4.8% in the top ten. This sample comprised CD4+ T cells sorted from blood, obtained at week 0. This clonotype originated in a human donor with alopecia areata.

CDR3 residues: CAWSGGAQETQYF. CDR3 DNA: TGTGCCTGGAGTGGGGGGGCCCAAGAGACCCAGTACTTC. The genes are TRBV30 and TRBJ2-5; D possibly uses TRBD1 or TRBD2 (6 bases each). The V end lost 1 base, the J end lost 1 base, and 7 bases lay between the germline ends. The CDR3 sequence is 13 residues long. From germline, CDR1 is GTSNPN and CDR2 SVGIG (reference sequence).